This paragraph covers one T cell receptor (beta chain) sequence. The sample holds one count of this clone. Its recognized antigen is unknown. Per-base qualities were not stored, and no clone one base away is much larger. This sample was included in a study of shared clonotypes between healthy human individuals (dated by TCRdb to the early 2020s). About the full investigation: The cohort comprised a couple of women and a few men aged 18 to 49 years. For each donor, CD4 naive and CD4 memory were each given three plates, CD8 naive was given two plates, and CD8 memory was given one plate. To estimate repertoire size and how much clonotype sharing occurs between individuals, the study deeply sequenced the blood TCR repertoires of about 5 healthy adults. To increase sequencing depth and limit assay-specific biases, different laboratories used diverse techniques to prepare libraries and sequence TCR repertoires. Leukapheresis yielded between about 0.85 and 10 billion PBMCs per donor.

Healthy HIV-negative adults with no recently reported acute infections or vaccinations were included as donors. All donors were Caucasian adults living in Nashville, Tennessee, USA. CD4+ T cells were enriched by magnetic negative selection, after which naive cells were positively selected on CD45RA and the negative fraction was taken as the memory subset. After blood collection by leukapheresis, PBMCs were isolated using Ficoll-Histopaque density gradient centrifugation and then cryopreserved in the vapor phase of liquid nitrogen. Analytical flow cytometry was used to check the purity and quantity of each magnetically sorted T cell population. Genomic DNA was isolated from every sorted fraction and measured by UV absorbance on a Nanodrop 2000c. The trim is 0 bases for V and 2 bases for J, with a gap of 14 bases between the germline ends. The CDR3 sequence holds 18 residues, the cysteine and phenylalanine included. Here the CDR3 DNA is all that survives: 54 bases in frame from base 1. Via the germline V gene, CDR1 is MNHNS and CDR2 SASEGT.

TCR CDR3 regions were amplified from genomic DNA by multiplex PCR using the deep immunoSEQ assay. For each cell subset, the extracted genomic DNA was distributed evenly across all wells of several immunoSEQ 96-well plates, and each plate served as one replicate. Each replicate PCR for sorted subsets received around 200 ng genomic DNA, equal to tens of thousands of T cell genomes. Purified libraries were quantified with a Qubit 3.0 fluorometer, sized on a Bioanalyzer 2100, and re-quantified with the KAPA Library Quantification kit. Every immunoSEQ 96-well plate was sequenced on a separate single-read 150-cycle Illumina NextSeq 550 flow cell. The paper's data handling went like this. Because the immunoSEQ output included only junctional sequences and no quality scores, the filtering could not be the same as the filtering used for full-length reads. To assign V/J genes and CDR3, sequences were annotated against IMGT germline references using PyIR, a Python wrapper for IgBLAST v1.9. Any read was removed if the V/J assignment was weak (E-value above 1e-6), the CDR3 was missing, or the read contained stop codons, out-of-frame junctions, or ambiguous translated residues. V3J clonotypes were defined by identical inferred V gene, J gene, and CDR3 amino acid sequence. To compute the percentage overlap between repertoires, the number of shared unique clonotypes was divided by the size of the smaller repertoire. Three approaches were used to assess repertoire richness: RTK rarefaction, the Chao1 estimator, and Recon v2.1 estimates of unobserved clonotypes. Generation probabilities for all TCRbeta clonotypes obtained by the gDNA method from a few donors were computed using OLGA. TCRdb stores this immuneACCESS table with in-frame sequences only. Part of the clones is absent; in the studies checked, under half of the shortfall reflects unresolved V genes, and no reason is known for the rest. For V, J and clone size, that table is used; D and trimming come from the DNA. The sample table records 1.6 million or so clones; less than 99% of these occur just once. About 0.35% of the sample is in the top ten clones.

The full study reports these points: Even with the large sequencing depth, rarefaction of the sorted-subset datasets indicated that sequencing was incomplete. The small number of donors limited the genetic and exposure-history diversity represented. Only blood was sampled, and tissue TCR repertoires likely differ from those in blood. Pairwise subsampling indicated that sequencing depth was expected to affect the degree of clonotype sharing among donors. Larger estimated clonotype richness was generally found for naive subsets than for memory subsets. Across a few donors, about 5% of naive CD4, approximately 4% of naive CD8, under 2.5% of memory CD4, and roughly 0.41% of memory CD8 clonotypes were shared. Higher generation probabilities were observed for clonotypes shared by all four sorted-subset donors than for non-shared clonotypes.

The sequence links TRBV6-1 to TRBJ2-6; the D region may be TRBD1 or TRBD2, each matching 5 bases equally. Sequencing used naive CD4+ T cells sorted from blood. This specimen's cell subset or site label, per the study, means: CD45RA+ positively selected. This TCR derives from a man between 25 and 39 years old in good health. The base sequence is TGTGCCAGCAGTGAAGCGCAGCAGGTGGGACCTGGGGCCAACGTCCTGACTTTC. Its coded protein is CASSEAQQVGPGANVLTF.